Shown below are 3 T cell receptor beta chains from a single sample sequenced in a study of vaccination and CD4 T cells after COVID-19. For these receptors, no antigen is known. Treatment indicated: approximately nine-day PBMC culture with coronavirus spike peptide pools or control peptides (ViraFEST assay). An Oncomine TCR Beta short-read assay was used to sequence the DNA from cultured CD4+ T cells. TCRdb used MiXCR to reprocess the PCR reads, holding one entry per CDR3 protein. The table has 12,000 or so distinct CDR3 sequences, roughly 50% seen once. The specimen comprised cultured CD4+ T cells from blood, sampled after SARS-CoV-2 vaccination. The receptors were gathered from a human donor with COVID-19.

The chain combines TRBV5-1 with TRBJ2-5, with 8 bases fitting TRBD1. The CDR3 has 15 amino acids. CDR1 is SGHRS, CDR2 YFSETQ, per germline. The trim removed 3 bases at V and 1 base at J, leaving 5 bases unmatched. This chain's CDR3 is CASSWGTGGQETQYF. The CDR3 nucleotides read TGCGCCAGCAGCTGGGGAACAGGGGGCCAAGAGACCCAGTACTTC.

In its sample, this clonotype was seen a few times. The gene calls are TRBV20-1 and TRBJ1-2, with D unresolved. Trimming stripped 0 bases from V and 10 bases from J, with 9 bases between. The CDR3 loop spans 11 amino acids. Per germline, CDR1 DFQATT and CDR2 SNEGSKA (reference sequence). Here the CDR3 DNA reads TGCAGTGCTAGAGATGCCCCGAACTACACCTTC. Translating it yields CSARDAPNYTF.

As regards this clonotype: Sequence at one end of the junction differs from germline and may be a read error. The CDR3 DNA is TGTGCTAGCAGCCAGCCCCCCCGGGACCGGAACTATGGCTACACCTTC. Residues: CASSQPPRDRNYGYTF. V gene TRBV7-7 combines with J gene TRBJ1-2, with D perhaps TRBD1 (5 bases). The CDR3 loop spans 16 amino acids. Germline values: CDR1 SSHAT, CDR2 FNYEAQ (reference sequence).